The T cell receptor beta chain described here comes from a study of T cells after yellow fever vaccination. Findings and caveats of the study: Faster peaking, at day 5 versus 15, marked a secondary response that was weaker. CD4 and CD8 compartments shared a small share of clonotypes. Post-booster reappearance was seen for most primary-vaccination clones (about 96% CD4, around 91% CD8).

This clonotype was seen only a few times. Its matching antigen is unknown. A universal primer site and UMIs were added as TCR cDNA was made by 5'RACE template switching. From the 5' RACE reads, TCRdb called clonotypes with MiXCR, one entry per CDR3 protein. The sample has 200,000 to 250,000 distinct CDR3 sequences; less than 9% are singletons. Deletions cut 1 base from V and 4 bases from J, with 17 bases between. CDR3 size: 16 residues. Germline-derived CDR1 and CDR2 are SGHTA and FQGNSA. Sequencing used CD4+ T cells sorted from PBMCs, obtained 15 days after the yellow fever booster vaccination. V and J are TRBV7-2 and TRBJ2-7, with D possibly TRBD2 on 6 matching bases. The sequence was collected from a man aged 25 to 40 who received the YFV17D yellow fever vaccine. CDR3 DNA: TGTGCCAGCAGCTTAGGGAGGCCAGCCGCGGGATACGAGCAGTACTTC. Encoded protein: CASSLGRPAAGYEQYF.